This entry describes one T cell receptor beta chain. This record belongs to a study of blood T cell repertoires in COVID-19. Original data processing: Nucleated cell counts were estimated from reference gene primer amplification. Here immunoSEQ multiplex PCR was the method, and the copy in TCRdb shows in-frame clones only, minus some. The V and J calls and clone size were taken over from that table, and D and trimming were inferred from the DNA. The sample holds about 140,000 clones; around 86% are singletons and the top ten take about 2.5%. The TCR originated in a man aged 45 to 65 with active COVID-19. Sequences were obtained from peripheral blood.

CDR3 sequence: CASSVGGAGANVLTF. The DNA of the CDR3 is TGTGCCAGCAGTGTAGGGGGTGCTGGGGCCAACGTCCTGACTTTC. The genes are TRBV2 and TRBJ2-6; a weak D match, TRBD1 (6 bases). V dropped 4 bases and J dropped 2 bases, with 9 bases sitting between them. The CDR3 has 15 amino acids. Germline V CDR1 and CDR2: SNHLY, FYNNEI.